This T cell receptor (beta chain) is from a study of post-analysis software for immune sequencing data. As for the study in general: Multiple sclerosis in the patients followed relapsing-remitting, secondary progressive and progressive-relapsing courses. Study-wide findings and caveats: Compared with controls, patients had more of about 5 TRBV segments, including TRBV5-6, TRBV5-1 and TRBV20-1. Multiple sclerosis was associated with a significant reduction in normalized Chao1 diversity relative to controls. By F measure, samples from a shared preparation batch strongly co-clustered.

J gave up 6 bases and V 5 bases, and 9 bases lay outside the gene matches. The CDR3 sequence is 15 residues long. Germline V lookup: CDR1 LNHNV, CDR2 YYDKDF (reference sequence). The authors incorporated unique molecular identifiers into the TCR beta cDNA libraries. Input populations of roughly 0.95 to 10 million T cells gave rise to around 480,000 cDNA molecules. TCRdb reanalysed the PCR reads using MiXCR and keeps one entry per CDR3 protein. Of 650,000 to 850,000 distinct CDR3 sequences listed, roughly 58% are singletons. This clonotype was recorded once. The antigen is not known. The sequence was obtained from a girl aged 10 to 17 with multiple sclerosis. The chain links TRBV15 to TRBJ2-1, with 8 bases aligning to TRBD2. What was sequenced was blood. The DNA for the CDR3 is TGTGCCACCAGCCGGGATAGCGGGACGTTCAATGAGCAGTTCTTC. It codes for CATSRDSGTFNEQFF.